This T cell receptor (beta chain) was captured in a study of shared clonotypes between healthy human individuals. The assay was immunoSEQ multiplex PCR, and TCRdb's table has in-frame clones only and misses some. Of millions of clones listed, approximately 94% are singletons. Trimming took 3 bases from V and 4 from J, leaving 15 bases between them. Germline values: CDR1 GTSNPN, CDR2 SVGIG (reference sequence). The CDR3 spans 14 residues. The TCR originated in a man younger than 35 in good health. The source material was naive CD4+ T cells sorted from blood. The subset is: CD45RA+ positively selected. The chain recombines TRBV30 with TRBJ1-2, with D unclear. CDR3 loop: CAWSSRTASYGYTF. CDR3 in DNA: TGTGCCTGGAGCTCTAGGACCGCCAGCTATGGCTACACCTTC.